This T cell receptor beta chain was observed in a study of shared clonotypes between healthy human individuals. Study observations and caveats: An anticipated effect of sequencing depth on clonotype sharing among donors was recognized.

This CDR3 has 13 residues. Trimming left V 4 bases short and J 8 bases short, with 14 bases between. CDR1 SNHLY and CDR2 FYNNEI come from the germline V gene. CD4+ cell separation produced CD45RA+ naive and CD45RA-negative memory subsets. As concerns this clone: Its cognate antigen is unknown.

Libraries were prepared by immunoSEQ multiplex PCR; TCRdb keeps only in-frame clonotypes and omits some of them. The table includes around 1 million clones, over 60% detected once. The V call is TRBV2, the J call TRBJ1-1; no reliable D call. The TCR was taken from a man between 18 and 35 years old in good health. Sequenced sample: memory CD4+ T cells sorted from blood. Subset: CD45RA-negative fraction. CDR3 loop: CASSVRIETEAFF. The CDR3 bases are TGTGCCAGCAGTGTGAGAATAGAGACAGAAGCTTTCTTT. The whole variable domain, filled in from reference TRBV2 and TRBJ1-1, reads EPEVTQTPSHQVTQMGQEVILRCVPISNHLYFYWYRQILGQKVEFLVSFYNNEISEKSEIFDDQFSVERPDGSNFTLKIRSTKLEDSAMYFCASSVRIETEAFFGQGTRLTVV.